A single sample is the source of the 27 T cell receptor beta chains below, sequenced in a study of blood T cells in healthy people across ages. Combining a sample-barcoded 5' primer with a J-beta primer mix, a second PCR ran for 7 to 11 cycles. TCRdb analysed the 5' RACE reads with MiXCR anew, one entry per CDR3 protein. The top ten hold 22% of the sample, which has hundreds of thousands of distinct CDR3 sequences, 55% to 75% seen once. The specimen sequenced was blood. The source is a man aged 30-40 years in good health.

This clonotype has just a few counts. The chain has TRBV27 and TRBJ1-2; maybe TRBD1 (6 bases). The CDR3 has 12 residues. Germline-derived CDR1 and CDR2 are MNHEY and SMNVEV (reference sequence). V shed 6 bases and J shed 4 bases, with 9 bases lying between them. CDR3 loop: CASRDSSYGYTF. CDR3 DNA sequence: TGTGCCAGCAGGGACAGCTCCTATGGCTACACCTTC.

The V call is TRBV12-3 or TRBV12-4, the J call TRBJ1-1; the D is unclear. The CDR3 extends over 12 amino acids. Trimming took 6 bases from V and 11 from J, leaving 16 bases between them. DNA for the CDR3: TGTGCCAGCAGCTTCCAAGTGAGCCGGGCTTTCTTT. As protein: CASSFQVSRAFF.

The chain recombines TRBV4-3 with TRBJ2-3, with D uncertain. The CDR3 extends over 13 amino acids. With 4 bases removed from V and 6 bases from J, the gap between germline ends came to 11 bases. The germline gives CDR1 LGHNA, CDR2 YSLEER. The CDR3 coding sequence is TGCGCCAGCAGCCTACTGAGTGAGGATACGCAGTATTTT. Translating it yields CASSLLSEDTQYF.

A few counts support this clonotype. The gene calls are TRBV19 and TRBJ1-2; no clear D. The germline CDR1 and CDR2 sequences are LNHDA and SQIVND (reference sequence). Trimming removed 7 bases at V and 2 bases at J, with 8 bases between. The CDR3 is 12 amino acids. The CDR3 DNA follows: TGTGCCAGTACTGGGGAGAACTATGGCTACACCTTC. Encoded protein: CASTGENYGYTF.

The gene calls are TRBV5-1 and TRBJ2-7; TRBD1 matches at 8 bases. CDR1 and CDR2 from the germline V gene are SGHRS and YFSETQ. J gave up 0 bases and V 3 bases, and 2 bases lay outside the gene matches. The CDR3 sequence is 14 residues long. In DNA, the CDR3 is TGCGCCAGCAGCTCGACAGGGGTCTCCTACGAGCAGTACTTC. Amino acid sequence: CASSSTGVSYEQYF.

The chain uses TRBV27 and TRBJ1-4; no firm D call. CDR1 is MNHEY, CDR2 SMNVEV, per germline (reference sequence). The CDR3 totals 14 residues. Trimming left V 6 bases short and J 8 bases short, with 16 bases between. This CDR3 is CASSRSRVEEKLFF. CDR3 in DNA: TGTGCCAGCAGCCGATCGCGAGTCGAGGAAAAACTGTTTTTT. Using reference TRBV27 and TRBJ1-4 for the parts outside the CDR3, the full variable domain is EAQVTQNPRYLITVTGKKLTVTCSQNMNHEYMSWYRQDPGLGLRQIYYSMNVEVTDKGDVPEGYKVSRKEKRNFPLILESPSPNQTSLYFCASSRSRVEEKLFFGSGTQLSVL.

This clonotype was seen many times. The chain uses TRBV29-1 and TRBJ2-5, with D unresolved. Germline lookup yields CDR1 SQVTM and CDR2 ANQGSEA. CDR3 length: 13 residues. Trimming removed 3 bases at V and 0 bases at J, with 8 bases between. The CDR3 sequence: CSVDVGYQETQYF. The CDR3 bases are TGCAGCGTTGACGTGGGGTACCAAGAGACCCAGTACTTC.

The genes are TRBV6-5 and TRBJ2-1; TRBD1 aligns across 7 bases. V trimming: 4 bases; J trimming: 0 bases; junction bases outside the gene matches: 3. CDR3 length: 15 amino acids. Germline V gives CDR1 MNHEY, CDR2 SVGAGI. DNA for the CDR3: TGTGCCAGCAGTTTACAGGGGATCTCCTACAATGAGCAGTTCTTC. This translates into CASSLQGISYNEQFF.

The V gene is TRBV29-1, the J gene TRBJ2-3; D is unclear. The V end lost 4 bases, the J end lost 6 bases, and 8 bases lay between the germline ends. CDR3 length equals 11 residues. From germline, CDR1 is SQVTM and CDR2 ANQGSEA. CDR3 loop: CSVVPPDTQYF. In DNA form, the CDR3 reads TGCAGCGTTGTCCCCCCGGATACGCAGTATTTT.

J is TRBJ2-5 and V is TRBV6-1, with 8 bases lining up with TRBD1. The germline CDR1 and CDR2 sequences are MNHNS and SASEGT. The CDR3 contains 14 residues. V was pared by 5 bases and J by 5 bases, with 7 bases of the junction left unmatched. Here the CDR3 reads CASSPLQGAETQYF. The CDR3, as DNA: TGTGCCAGCAGTCCGCTTCAGGGGGCGGAGACCCAGTACTTC.

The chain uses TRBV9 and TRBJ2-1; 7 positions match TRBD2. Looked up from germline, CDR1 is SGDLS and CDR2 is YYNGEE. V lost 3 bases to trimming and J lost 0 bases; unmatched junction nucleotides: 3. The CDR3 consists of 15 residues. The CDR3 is CASSEAGASYNEQFF. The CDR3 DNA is TGTGCCAGCAGCGAGGCGGGAGCCTCCTACAATGAGCAGTTCTTC.

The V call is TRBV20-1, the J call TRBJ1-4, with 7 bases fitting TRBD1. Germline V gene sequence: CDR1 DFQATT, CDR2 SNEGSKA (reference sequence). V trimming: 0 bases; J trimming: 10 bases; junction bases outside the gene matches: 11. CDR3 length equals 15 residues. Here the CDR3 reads CSAREPGQDSGKLFF. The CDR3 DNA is TGCAGTGCTAGAGAGCCCGGACAGGATTCTGGAAAACTGTTTTTT.

The CDR3: CASSLKSGEAEQFF. In nucleotides, the CDR3 is TGTGCCAGCAGCTTAAAGTCCGGGGAGGCTGAGCAGTTCTTC. This rearrangement joins TRBV7-2 to TRBJ2-1, with D perhaps matching TRBD2 (6 bases). The CDR3 runs 14 residues. The V and J ends lost 2 bases and 9 bases respectively, with 14 bases between them. The germline CDR1 and CDR2 sequences are SGHTA and FQGNSA.

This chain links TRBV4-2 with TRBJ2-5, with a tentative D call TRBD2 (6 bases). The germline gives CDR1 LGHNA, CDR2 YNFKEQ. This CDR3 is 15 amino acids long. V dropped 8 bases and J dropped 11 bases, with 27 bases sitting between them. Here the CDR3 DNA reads TGTGCCAGCCAGACCGGGACTCCGGGTACTCGAGAGCAGTACTTC. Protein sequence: CASQTGTPGTREQYF.

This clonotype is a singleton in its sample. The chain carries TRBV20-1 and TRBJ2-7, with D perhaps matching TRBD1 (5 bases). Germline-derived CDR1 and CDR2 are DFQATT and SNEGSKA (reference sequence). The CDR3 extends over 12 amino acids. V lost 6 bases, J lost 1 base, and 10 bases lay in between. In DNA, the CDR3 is TGCAGTGCAGGGGAAACATCCTACGAGCAGTACTTC. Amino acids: CSAGETSYEQYF.

The CDR3, as DNA: TGTGCCAGCAGCAGCTTGCGTAAGGGGAACAATGAGCAGTTCTTC. Amino acids: CASSSLRKGNNEQFF. The chain has TRBV5-4 and TRBJ2-1; D possibly corresponds to TRBD1 (5 bases). Germline V CDR1 and CDR2: SGHNT, YYREEE (reference sequence). Trimming pared 4 bases from V and 5 bases from J, leaving 16 bases between. This CDR3 contains 15 residues.

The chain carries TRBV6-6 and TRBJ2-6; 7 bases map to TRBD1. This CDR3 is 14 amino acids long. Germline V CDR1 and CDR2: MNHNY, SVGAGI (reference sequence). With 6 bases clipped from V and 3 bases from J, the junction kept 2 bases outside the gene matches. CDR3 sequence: CASRDRHGANVLTF. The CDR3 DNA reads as TGTGCCAGCAGGGACAGGCATGGGGCCAACGTCCTGACTTTC.

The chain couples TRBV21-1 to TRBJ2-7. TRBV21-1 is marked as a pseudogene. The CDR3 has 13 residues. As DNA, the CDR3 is TGTGCCAGCAGCAAAGAGGGCCCCTACGAGCAGTACTTC. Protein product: CASSKEGPYEQYF.

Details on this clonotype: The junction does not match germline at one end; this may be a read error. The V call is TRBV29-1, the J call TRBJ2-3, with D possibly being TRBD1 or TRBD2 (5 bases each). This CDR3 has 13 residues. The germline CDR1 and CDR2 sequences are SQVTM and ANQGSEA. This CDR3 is CSVVRLATGTQYF. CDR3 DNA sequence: TGCAGCGTTGTCCGGCTAGCCACAGGTACGCAGTATTTT.

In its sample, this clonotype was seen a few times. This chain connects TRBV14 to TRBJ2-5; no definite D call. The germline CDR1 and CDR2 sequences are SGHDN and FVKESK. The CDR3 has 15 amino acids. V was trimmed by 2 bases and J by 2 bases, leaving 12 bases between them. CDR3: CASSQSYLWQETQYF. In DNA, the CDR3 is TGTGCCAGCAGCCAATCTTACCTATGGCAAGAGACCCAGTACTTC.

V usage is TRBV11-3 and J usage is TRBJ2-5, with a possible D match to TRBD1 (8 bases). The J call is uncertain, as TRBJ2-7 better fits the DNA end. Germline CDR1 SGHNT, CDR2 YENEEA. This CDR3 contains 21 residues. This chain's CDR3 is CASSLEPKDRAKTSWANEQYF. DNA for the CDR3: TGTGCCAGCAGCTTAGAACCTAAGGACAGGGCCAAGACTAGCTGGGCCAACGAGCAGTACTTC.

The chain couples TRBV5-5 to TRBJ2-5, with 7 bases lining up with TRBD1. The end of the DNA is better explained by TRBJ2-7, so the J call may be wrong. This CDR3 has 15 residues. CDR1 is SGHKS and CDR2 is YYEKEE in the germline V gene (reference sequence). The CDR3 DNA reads TGTGCCAGCAGCTTGGGCGGACGAACAGGGGACGAGCAGTACTTC. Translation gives CASSLGGRTGDEQYF.

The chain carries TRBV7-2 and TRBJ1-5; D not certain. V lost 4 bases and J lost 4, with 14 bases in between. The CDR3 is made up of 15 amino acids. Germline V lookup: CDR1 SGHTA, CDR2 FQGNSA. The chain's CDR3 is CASSYIPTVNQPQHF. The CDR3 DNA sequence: TGTGCCAGCAGCTATATTCCTACTGTAAATCAGCCCCAGCATTTT.

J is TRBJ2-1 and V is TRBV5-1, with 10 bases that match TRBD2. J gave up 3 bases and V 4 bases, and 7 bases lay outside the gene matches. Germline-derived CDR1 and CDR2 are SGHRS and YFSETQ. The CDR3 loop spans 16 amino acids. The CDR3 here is CASSTAAGGNYNEQFF. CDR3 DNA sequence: TGCGCCAGCAGCACTGCAGCGGGGGGGAACTACAATGAGCAGTTCTTC. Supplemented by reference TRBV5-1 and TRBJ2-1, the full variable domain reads KAGVTQTPRYLIKTRGQQVTLSCSPISGHRSVSWYQQTPGQGLQFLFEYFSETQRNKGNFPGRFSGRQFSNSRSEMNVSTLELGDSALYLCASSTAAGGNYNEQFFGPGTRLTVL.

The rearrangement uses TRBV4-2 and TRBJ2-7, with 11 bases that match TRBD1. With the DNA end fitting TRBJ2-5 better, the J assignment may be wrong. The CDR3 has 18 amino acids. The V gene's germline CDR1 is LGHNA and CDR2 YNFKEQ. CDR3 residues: CASSASQGQGGGSETQYF. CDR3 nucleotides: TGTGCCAGCAGCGCCTCCCAGGGACAGGGGGGCGGCTCAGAGACCCAGTACTTC.

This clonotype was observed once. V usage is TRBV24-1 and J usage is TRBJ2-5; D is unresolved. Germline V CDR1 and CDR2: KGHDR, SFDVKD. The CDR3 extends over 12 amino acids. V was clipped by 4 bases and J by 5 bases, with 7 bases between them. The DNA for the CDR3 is TGTGCCACCAGTGACTCGTCGGAGACCCAGTACTTC. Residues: CATSDSSETQYF.

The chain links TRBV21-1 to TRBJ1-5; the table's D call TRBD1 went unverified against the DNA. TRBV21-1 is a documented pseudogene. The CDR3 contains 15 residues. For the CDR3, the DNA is TGTGCCAGCATCGGGGGCAGGGGCAGTGGACAGCCCCAGCATTTT. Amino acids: CASIGGRGSGQPQHF.